The next 22 T cell receptor beta chains were all read from a single sample in a study of blood T cell repertoires in COVID-19. This table comes from immunoSEQ multiplex PCR, and its TCRdb copy is limited to in-frame clones, with some not included. Of a few hundred thousand clones in the sample, around nine tenths were seen once. Sequences were obtained from PBMCs or T cells enriched from blood (not recorded which). The source of these receptors is an older woman in a cohort exposed to, infected with or recovered from COVID-19 (not recorded which).

This chain joins TRBV7-8 and TRBJ2-1; D not resolved. The CDR3 loop spans 13 amino acids. Germline CDR1 reads SGHVS; CDR2 reads FQNEAQ. V was cut by 5 bases and J by 4 bases, with 9 bases left in between. Written as DNA, the CDR3 is TGTGCCAGCAGCCCAGTCATGTACAATGAGCAGTTCTTC. Translation gives CASSPVMYNEQFF.

The chain couples TRBV5-1 to TRBJ2-3, with D unclear. Trimming took 6 bases from V and 3 from J, leaving 11 bases between them. The CDR3 contains 13 residues. Germline V gene data show CDR1 as SGHRS and CDR2 as YFSETQ. The CDR3 loop reads CASNRDRTDTQYF. The CDR3 DNA reads as TGCGCCAGCAACAGAGATCGTACAGATACGCAGTATTTT.

The J gene is TRBJ1-2, the V gene TRBV28, with 11 bases matching TRBD1. Germline loops: CDR1 MDHEN, CDR2 SYDVKM. This CDR3 has 15 residues. Trimming at V came to 2 bases and at J to 6 bases, leaving 5 bases not matched to a gene. The chain's CDR3 is CASSLPRTGGNGYTF. The CDR3 nucleotides are TGTGCCAGCAGTTTACCTCGGACAGGGGGCAATGGCTACACCTTC.

The CDR3 DNA follows: TGTGCCAGCAGCTCGCAAGCGGGAAGACATGAGCAGTTCTTC. Its translation is CASSSQAGRHEQFF. V is TRBV11-2 and J is TRBJ2-1; 7 bases align to TRBD2. The trim removed 4 bases at V and 8 bases at J, leaving 8 bases unmatched. The germline V gene has CDR1 SGHAT and CDR2 FQNNGV. The CDR3 contains 14 residues.

This chain connects TRBV5-4 to TRBJ1-1; D is unclear. V was pared by 5 bases and J by 1 base, with 15 bases between. The CDR3 covers 15 residues. The germline V gene encodes CDR1 SGHNT and CDR2 YYREEE (reference sequence). The CDR3 DNA follows: TGTGCCAGCAGTCCTGGATCAGGTGGGAACACTGAAGCTTTCTTT. It specifies CASSPGSGGNTEAFF. The variable domain in full, completed from reference TRBV5-4 and TRBJ1-1, reads ETGVTQSPTHLIKTRGQQVTLRCSSQSGHNTVSWYQQALGQGPQFIFQYYREEENGRGNFPPRFSGLQFPNYSSELNVNALELDDSALYLCASSPGSGGNTEAFFGQGTRLTVV.

This sequence joins TRBV19 and TRBJ2-1; TRBD2 aligns across 16 bases. Germline CDR1 and CDR2: LNHDA and SQIVND (reference sequence). Trimming cost V 5 bases and J 2 bases; bases outside gene matches: 9. This CDR3 has 19 amino acids. Written as DNA, the CDR3 is TGTGCCAGTAGTCCTCCGGGACTAGCGGGAGGGCCGGCCTACAATGAGCAGTTCTTC. Its translation is CASSPPGLAGGPAYNEQFF.

This chain links TRBV9 with TRBJ2-5; 10 bases match TRBD2. The germline V gene has CDR1 SGDLS and CDR2 YYNGEE. Losses at the gene ends were 3 bases for V and 5 bases for J; bases not matched to a gene: 19. The CDR3 is 19 residues long. CDR3 sequence (DNA): TGTGCCAGCAGCGCGGAAGCGGGAGGGCCCAAATCTTACAAGGAGACCCAGTACTTC. It codes for CASSAEAGGPKSYKETQYF.

This sequence joins TRBV25-1 and TRBJ1-2; 8 bases align to TRBD1. The CDR3 consists of 14 residues. The germline CDR1 and CDR2 sequences are MGHDK and SYGVNS. Trimming took 5 bases from V and 4 from J; bases not matched to a gene: 6. CDR3 DNA sequence: TGTGCCAGCAGTACCCCGGACAGGGTCTATGGCTACACCTTC. Translating gives CASSTPDRVYGYTF.

The gene calls are TRBV7-2 and TRBJ2-1; 9 positions agree with TRBD2. The germline gives CDR1 SGHTA, CDR2 FQGNSA. The CDR3 loop spans 15 amino acids. V dropped 5 bases and J dropped 10; count of bases not matched to a gene: 12. In DNA form, the CDR3 reads TGTGCCAGCAGCCCGACCCCCGCGGGAGGGCAGGAGCAGTTCTTC. This sequence encodes CASSPTPAGGQEQFF.

The CDR3 region is CASSLGQTNEKLFF. CDR3 DNA: TGCGCCAGCAGCCTGGGACAGACAAATGAAAAACTGTTTTTT. V usage is TRBV4-1 and J usage is TRBJ1-4; 7 bases align to TRBD1. CDR1 is MGHRA, CDR2 YSYEKL, per germline. This CDR3 spans 14 amino acids. V lost 4 bases, J lost 5 bases, and 4 bases stayed unmatched.

The chain couples TRBV7-8 to TRBJ2-7, with 9 bases aligning to TRBD2. V shed 2 bases and J 5 bases; nucleotides not matched to a gene: 7. This CDR3 contains 15 residues. Germline lookup yields CDR1 SGHVS and CDR2 FQNEAQ. The CDR3 is CASSLTPSGTNEQYF. The CDR3 nucleotides are TGTGCCAGCAGCTTAACCCCTAGCGGGACCAACGAGCAGTACTTC. The complete variable domain, with remaining parts taken from reference TRBV7-8 and TRBJ2-7, reads GAGVSQSPRYKVAKRGQDVALRCDPISGHVSLFWYQQALGQGPEFLTYFQNEAQLDKSGLPSDRFFAERPEGSVSTLKIQRTQQEDSAVYLCASSLTPSGTNEQYFGPGTRLTVT.

V and J are TRBV18 and TRBJ1-5; 8 bases match TRBD1. V was clipped by 6 bases and J by 2 bases; unmatched bases: 3. Germline V CDR1 and CDR2: KGHSH, LQKENI. The CDR3 is 14 amino acids. The CDR3 spells CASSLQGGNQPQHF. Here the CDR3 DNA reads TGTGCCAGCTCGCTACAGGGGGGCAATCAGCCCCAGCATTTT. The full variable domain, in which reference TRBV18 and TRBJ1-5 provide the parts outside the CDR3, is NAGVMQNPRHLVRRRGQEARLRCSPMKGHSHVYWYRQLPEEGLKFMVYLQKENIIDESGMPKERFSAEFPKEGPSILRIQQVVRGDSAAYFCASSLQGGNQPQHFGDGTRLSIL.

This clone showed up just a few times. The V call is TRBV18, the J call TRBJ2-7; TRBD1 agrees at 12 bases. Germline values: CDR1 KGHSH, CDR2 LQKENI. The CDR3 consists of 17 residues. V was clipped by 1 base and J by 1 base; unmatched bases: 5. This chain's CDR3 is CASSPRGDRGLSYEQYF. The CDR3 bases are TGTGCCAGCTCACCACGGGGGGACAGGGGGCTTTCCTACGAGCAGTACTTC.

V gene TRBV25-1 combines with J gene TRBJ1-5, with D perhaps matching TRBD1 (5 bases). Germline CDR1 is MGHDK and CDR2 is SYGVNS. This CDR3 has 14 amino acids. V lost 4 bases and J lost 7, with 14 bases in between. This CDR3 reads CASSGGGGPQPQHF. CDR3 sequence (DNA): TGTGCCAGCAGTGGTGGGGGGGGACCCCAGCCCCAGCATTTT.

V and J are TRBV7-6 and TRBJ2-5, with TRBD1 identical over 8 bases. Germline V gene lookup returns CDR1 SGHVS and CDR2 FNYEAQ. The V and J ends lost 6 bases and 2 bases, in that order; junction bases with no gene match: 8. The length of the CDR3 is 15 residues. This chain's CDR3 is CASSRTGYRQETQYF. CDR3 nucleotides: TGTGCCAGCAGTCGGACAGGGTATCGGCAAGAGACCCAGTACTTC.

The chain recombines TRBV3-1 (or the pseudogene TRBV3-2) with TRBJ2-1; TRBD1 might be the D (5 bases). The CDR3 contains 14 residues. Trimming took off 5 bases at V and 3 bases at J, with 11 bases between the two ends. CDR1 LGHDT and CDR2 YNNKEL come from the germline V gene (reference sequence). CDR3 sequence: CASSSTDSYNEQFF. DNA of the CDR3: TGTGCCAGCAGCTCTACCGACAGCTACAATGAGCAGTTCTTC.

The CDR3, as DNA: TGTGCCAGCAGCTTAGTGGGCAGGGAATGGGACGAGCAGTACTTC. Amino acids: CASSLVGREWDEQYF. The rearrangement uses TRBV7-2 and TRBJ2-7, with TRBD1 as a possible D gene (5 bases). Germline CDR1 reads SGHTA; CDR2 reads FQGNSA. The CDR3 consists of 15 residues. V dropped 1 base and J dropped 5 bases, with 15 bases sitting between them.

This chain links TRBV18 with TRBJ2-7; D unresolved. V was pared by 2 bases and J by 3 bases, with 8 bases between. Germline CDR1 KGHSH, CDR2 LQKENI. There are 13 residues in the CDR3. The CDR3, as DNA: TGTGCCAGCTCACCAAACTTCGGCTACGAGCAGTACTTC. It yields the protein CASSPNFGYEQYF.

Points on this clone: One end of the junction does not line up with germline, which may come from a read error. The chain is built from TRBV7-7 and TRBJ2-1; D gene uncertain. The CDR3 is 16 residues long. Germline assignment: CDR1 SSHAT and CDR2 FNYEAQ (reference sequence). In DNA, the CDR3 is TGTGCTAGCAGCCCACTTGGTTTTGGAGTGTACAATGAGCAGTTCTTC. As protein: CASSPLGFGVYNEQFF.

This chain links TRBV29-1 with TRBJ2-1, with TRBD1 matching over 9 bases. V gave up 6 bases and J gave up 5 bases; unmatched junction bases: 8. The CDR3 is 14 amino acids. Germline CDR1 is SQVTM and CDR2 is ANQGSEA. The CDR3 nucleotides read TGCAGCGTAGGACCGGGACAGGGAAACAATGAGCAGTTCTTC. Translated, it gives CSVGPGQGNNEQFF.

The chain uses TRBV6-2 or TRBV6-3 and TRBJ2-7, with unresolved D. Germline-derived CDR1 and CDR2 are MNHEY and SVGEGT. This CDR3 is 16 amino acids long. Trimming took 0 bases from V and 3 from J, leaving 15 bases between them. The CDR3 DNA is TGTGCCAGCAGTTACTCCTACCCTGAGTTTAGCTACGAGCAGTACTTC. As protein: CASSYSYPEFSYEQYF.

The chain is built from TRBV13 and TRBJ2-5; D is possibly TRBD2 (7 bases). Germline V lookup: CDR1 PRHDT, CDR2 FYEKMQ (reference sequence). The CDR3 has 15 residues. V was shortened by 6 bases and J by 7 bases, with 21 bases between the two germline ends. CDR3 sequence reads: CASSQIGGGTGTQYF. As DNA, the CDR3 is TGTGCCAGCAGTCAAATAGGCGGGGGCACGGGGACCCAGTACTTC.